The clone carrying this TCR beta chain was seen a handful of times. Its antigen is as yet unknown. This entry belongs to a study of CD8 T cells in ankylosing spondylitis. Study-wide points: Made up of roughly 8 highly homologous variants, a TCR beta motif appeared characteristic of ankylosing spondylitis blood. Disease-linked clones were found to be CD8+ and relatively rare in peripheral blood.

TCRdb used MiXCR to reprocess the 5' RACE reads, holding one entry per CDR3 protein. The sample yields around 150,000 distinct CDR3 sequences, 44% seen once. The V and J ends lost 5 bases and 3 bases, in that order; junction bases with no gene match: 6. Per germline, CDR1 MGHRA and CDR2 YSYEKL. The CDR3 is 17 amino acids. The sample taken for sequencing was synovial fluid, either unsorted or a sorted T cell fraction (not recorded which). The rearrangement uses TRBV4-1 and TRBJ2-2, with 13 bases identical to TRBD2. This TCR came from a male donor with ankylosing spondylitis. CDR3 region: CASSFGTSGVYTGELFF. As DNA, the CDR3 is TGCGCCAGCAGCTTCGGGACTAGCGGGGTTTACACCGGGGAGCTGTTTTTT.